This T cell receptor beta chain was recovered during a study of T cells in Graves' hyperthyroidism and ophthalmopathy. Overall study findings and caveats: Most thyroid clonotypes expanded above 0.001 were also detected in blood.

TCR beta CDR3 regions were amplified from RNA. When the TCR CDR3 underwent first-round RT-PCR, the HTBI primer set was used. TCRdb reanalysed the multiplex PCR reads using MiXCR and keeps one entry per CDR3 protein. The data contain some 510,000 distinct CDR3 sequences, roughly 20% of them singletons. The V gene lost 3 bases and the J gene lost 5 bases, with 16 bases spanning the gap. The CDR3 consists of 15 residues. Germline lookup yields CDR1 LNHDA and CDR2 SQIVND (reference sequence). Turning to this clonotype: The target antigen is unknown.

The sequence came from a man aged 18 to 35 with Graves' hyperthyroidism. The source material was blood. The chain combines TRBV19 with TRBJ1-1; D is perhaps TRBD1 (5 bases). The CDR3 loop is CASSMGPRGGTEAFF. CDR3 in DNA: TGTGCCAGTAGTATGGGCCCCCGGGGGGGGACTGAAGCTTTCTTT.